This TCR beta chain was documented in a study of T cell responses to AZD1222 COVID-19 vaccine. General study results and limits: Across spike, vaccine-associated CD4 TCRs were found, dominant at 160-218 and 743-854.

Measured with immunoSEQ multiplex PCR; TCRdb has only the in-frame clones, and not every one. The sample consists of about 100,000 clones, about 88% of them appearing once. Details on this clone: Its matching antigen is unknown. Different DNA sequences within this sample yield the same CDR3.

Germline V gives CDR1 MDHEN, CDR2 SYDVKM. The ends lost 5 bases at V and 4 bases at J; junction bases unmatched: 6. This CDR3 is 14 amino acids long. The sequence came from an adult in good health. The chain recombines TRBV28 with TRBJ2-7; TRBD1 aligns across 9 bases. Specimen: peripheral blood, collected on day 0 of AZD1222 vaccination. This CDR3 is CASSTRDRVYEQYF. Written as DNA, the CDR3 is TGTGCCAGCAGTACCAGGGACAGGGTATACGAGCAGTACTTC.